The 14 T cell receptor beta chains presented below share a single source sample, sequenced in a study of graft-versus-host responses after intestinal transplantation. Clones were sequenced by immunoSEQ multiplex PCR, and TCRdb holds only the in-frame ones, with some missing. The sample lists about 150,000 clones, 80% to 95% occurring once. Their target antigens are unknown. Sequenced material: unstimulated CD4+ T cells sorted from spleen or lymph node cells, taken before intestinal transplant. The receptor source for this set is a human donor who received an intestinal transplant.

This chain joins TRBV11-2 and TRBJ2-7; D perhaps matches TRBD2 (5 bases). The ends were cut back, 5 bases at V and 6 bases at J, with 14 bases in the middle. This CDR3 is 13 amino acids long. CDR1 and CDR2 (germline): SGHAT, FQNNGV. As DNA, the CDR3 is TGTGCCAGCAGCAGCGGACTCCCTGGCGAGCAGTACTTC. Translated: CASSSGLPGEQYF.

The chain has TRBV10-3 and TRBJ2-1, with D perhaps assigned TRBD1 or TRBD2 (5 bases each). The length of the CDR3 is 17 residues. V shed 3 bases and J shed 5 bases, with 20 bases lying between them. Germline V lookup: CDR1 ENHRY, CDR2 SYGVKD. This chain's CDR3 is CAISDVVPGRQNNEQFF. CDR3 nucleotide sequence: TGTGCCATCAGTGATGTCGTACCGGGACGACAAAACAATGAGCAGTTCTTC.

Here the CDR3 reads CASSFSETGESEQYF. The CDR3 DNA is TGTGCCAGTAGTTTTAGTGAGACAGGGGAATCCGAGCAGTACTTC. V and J are TRBV19 and TRBJ2-7; 8 bases fit TRBD1. V was clipped by 5 bases and J by 6 bases; unmatched bases: 12. Germline loops: CDR1 LNHDA, CDR2 SQIVND (reference sequence). This CDR3 has 15 residues.

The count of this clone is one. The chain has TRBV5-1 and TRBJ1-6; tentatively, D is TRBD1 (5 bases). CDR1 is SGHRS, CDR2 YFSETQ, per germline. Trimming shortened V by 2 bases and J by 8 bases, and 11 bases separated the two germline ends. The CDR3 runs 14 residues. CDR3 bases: TGCGCCAGCAGCTTTGAGGGGTTGGATTCACCCCTCCACTTT. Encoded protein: CASSFEGLDSPLHF.

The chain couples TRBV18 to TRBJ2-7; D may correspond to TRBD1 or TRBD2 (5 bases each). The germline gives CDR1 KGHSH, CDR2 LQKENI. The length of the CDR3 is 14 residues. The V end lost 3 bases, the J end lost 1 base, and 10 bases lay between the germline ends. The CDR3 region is CASSPGVASYEQYF. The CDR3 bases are TGTGCCAGCTCACCGGGGGTAGCGTCCTACGAGCAGTACTTC.

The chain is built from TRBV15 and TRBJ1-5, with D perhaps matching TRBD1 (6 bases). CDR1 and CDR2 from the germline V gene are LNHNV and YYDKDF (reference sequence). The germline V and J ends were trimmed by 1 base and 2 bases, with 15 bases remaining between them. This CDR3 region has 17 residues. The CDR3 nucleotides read TGTGCCACCAGCAGAGGTCCGTCCGGGACACGCAATCAGCCCCAGCATTTT. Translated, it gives CATSRGPSGTRNQPQHF.

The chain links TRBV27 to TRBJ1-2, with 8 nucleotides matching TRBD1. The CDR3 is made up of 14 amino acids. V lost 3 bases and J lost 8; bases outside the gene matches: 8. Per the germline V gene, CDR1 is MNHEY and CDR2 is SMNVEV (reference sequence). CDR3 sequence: CASSFRQGPWGYTF. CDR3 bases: TGTGCCAGCAGTTTCCGACAGGGGCCCTGGGGCTACACCTTC.

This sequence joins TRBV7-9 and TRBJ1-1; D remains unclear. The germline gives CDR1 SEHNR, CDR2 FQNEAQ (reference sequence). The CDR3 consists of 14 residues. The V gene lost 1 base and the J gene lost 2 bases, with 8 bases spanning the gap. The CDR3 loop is CASSLGQINTEAFF. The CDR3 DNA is TGTGCCAGCAGCTTAGGGCAGATTAACACTGAAGCTTTCTTT.

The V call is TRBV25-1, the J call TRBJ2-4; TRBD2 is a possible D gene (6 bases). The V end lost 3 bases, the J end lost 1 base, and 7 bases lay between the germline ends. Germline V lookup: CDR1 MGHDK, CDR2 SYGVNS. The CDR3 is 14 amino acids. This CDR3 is CASSEEGAKNIQYF. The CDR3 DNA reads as TGTGCCAGCAGTGAGGAGGGGGCCAAAAACATTCAGTACTTC.

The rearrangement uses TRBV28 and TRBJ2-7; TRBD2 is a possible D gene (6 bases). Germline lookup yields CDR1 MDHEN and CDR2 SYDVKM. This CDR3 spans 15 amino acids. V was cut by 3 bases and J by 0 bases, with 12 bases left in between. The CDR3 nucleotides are TGTGCCAGCAGTTTCCGACGGGGGAGCTCCTACGAGCAGTACTTC. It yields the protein CASSFRRGSSYEQYF. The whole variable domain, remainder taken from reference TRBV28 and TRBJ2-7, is DVKVTQSSRYLVKRTGEKVFLECVQDMDHENMFWYRQDPGLGLRLIYFSYDVKMKEKGDIPEGYSVSREKKERFSLILESASTNQTSMYLCASSFRRGSSYEQYFGPGTRLTVT.

DNA of the CDR3: TGTGCCAGCAGCCCGGGCCAGGGAATAGGCTACGAGCAGTACTTC. Translating it yields CASSPGQGIGYEQYF. The V gene is TRBV9, the J gene TRBJ2-7; tentatively, D is TRBD1 (5 bases). CDR3 size: 15 residues. Germline CDR1 is SGDLS and CDR2 is YYNGEE. Trimming cost V 4 bases and J 3 bases, with 17 bases left between them.

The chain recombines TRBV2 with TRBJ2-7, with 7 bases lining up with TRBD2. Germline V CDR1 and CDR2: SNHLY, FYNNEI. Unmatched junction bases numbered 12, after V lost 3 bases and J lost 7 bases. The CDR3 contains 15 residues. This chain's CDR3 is CASSDRDYSLGEQYF. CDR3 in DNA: TGTGCCAGCAGTGATCGGGACTACTCATTGGGGGAGCAGTACTTC.

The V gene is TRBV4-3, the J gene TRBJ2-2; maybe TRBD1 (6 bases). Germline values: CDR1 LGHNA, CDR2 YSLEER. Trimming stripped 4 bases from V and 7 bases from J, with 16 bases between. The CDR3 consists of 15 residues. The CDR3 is CASSRSRGIGGELFF. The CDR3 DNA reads TGCGCCAGCAGCCGATCCAGGGGAATCGGCGGGGAGCTGTTTTTT.

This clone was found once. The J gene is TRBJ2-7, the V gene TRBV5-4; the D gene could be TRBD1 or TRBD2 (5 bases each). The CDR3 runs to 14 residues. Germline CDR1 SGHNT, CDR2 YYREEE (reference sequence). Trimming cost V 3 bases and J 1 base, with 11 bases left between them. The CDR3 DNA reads TGTGCCAGCAGCTGGGACCTGGGGTCCTACGAGCAGTACTTC. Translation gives CASSWDLGSYEQYF. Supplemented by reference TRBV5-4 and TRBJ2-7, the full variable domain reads ETGVTQSPTHLIKTRGQQVTLRCSSQSGHNTVSWYQQALGQGPQFIFQYYREEENGRGNFPPRFSGLQFPNYSSELNVNALELDDSALYLCASSWDLGSYEQYFGPGTRLTVT.